This TCR beta chain was identified in a study of PD-1 blockade in classical Hodgkin lymphoma. Whole-study findings and limits: Relapsed/refractory patients reportedly had the lowest baseline TCR diversity, below newly diagnosed patients, who were below healthy donors.

All patients relapsed after autologous stem cell transplantation, and brentuximab vedotin exposure varied. Complete response, partial response or progressive disease were the best responses. The CDR3 extends over 13 amino acids. Germline V gives CDR1 SGHTA, CDR2 FQGTGA. Concerning this clone itself: What it binds is unknown. A read error may account for a junction end that differs from germline.

The method was immunoSEQ multiplex PCR; TCRdb's version includes in-frame clones alone and lacks a portion of them. The table shows about 11,000 clones, with 60% to 80% occurring only once. Sample: peripheral blood mononuclear cells (PBMCs), taken before the second cycle of nivolumab. The receptor was isolated from a human donor with classical Hodgkin lymphoma. The chain employs TRBV7-3 and TRBJ2-1; D unresolved. CDR3 DNA: TGTGCCAGCAGCCTAACCAGAGAAAATGAGCAGTTCTTC. The encoded protein is CASSLTRENEQFF.